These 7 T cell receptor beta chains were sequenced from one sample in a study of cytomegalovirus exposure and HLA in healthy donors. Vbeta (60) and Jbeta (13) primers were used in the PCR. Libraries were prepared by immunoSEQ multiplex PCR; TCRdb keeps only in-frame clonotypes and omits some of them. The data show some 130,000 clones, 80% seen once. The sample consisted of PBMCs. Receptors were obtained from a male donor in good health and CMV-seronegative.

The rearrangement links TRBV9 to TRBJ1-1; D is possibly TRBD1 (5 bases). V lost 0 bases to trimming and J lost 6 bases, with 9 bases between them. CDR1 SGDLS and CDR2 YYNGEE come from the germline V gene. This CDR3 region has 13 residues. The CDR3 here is CASSVGQLPEAFF. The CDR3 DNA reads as TGTGCCAGCAGCGTAGGACAGCTCCCTGAAGCTTTCTTT.

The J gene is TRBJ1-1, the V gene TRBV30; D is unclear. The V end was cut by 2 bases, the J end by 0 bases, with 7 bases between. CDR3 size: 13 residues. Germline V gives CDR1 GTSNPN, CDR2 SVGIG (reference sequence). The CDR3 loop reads CAWSYTVNTEAFF. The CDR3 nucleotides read TGTGCCTGGAGTTATACGGTGAACACTGAAGCTTTCTTT.

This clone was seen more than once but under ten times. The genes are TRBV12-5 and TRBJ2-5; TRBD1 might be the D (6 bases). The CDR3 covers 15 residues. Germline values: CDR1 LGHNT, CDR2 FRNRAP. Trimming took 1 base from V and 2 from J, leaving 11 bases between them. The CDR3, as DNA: TGTGCTAGTGGTTTGGGAACCGGGACACAAGAGACCCAGTACTTC. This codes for CASGLGTGTQETQYF.

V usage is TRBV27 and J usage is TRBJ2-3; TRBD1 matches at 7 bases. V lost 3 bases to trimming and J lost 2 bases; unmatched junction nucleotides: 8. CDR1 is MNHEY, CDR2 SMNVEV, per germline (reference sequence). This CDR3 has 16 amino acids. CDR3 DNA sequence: TGTGCCAGCAGTTTTATACAGGGGCCGCTCACAGATACGCAGTATTTT. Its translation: CASSFIQGPLTDTQYF.

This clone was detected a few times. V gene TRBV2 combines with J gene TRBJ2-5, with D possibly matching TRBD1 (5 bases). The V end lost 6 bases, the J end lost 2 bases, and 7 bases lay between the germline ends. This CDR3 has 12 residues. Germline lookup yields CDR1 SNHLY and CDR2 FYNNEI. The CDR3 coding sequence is TGTGCCAGCAGAGGACAACAAGAGACCCAGTACTTC. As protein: CASRGQQETQYF.

The CDR3 DNA follows: TGTGCTAGTGGTTTGGTATGGAGGCGGGACCCACACTCCTACGAGCAGTACTTC. Protein: CASGLVWRRDPHSYEQYF. The genes are TRBV12-5 and TRBJ2-7, with D possibly being TRBD2 (6 bases). The CDR3 covers 18 residues. The germline V and J ends were trimmed by 0 bases and 0 bases, with 18 bases remaining between them. Germline V CDR1 and CDR2: LGHNT, FRNRAP.

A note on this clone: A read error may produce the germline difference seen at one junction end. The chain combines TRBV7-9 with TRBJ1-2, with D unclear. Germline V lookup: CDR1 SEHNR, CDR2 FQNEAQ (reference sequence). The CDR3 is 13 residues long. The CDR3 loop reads CSSSFSGQHGYTF. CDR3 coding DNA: TGTTCCAGCAGCTTTTCTGGGCAGCATGGCTACACCTTC.